This T cell receptor beta chain was recovered during a study of blood T cell repertoires in COVID-19. Background on the study: Whether acute or convalescent, the COVID-19 samples came from the United States, Italy and Spain. T cells, B-cell-depleted T cells, or PBMCs provided the cDNA or gDNA that served as material.

CDR1 is LNHDA, CDR2 SQIVND, per germline (reference sequence). V lost 3 bases and J 3 bases, leaving 9 bases between the germline ends. The length of the CDR3 is 13 residues. Source study methods: Amplified reference gene primers provided the basis for estimating nucleated cell counts. Some clones are missing from TCRdb's copy, which holds only in-frame ones; the method was immunoSEQ multiplex PCR. V, J and clone size are those of that table, while D and trimming were read from the DNA. The sample has about 150,000 clones; about 90% are singletons. This sequence joins TRBV19 and TRBJ2-7; no clear D. The receptor's source is a woman between 65 and 79 years old with acute or convalescent COVID-19. Sequencing was carried out using peripheral blood. The CDR3 loop reads CASSMRGLYEQYF. The CDR3 DNA reads TGTGCCAGTAGTATGAGAGGCCTCTACGAGCAGTACTTC. The full variable domain, its missing parts supplied by reference TRBV19 and TRBJ2-7, is DGGITQSPKYLFRKEGQNVTLSCEQNLNHDAMYWYRQDPGQGLRLIYYSQIVNDFQKGDIAEGYSVSREKKESFPLTVTSAQKNPTAFYLCASSMRGLYEQYFGPGTRLTVT.